This passage covers 4 T cell receptor beta chains from one sample sequenced in a study of T cells after yellow fever vaccination. One entry per CDR3 protein, called by TCRdb with MiXCR from the 5' RACE reads. The data show 150,000 or so distinct CDR3 sequences, roughly 9% seen once. Sequencing was performed on CD8+ T cells sorted from PBMCs, taken 45 days after the yellow fever booster vaccination. Receptor source: a young man who received the YFV17D yellow fever vaccine.

There are a few counts of this clonotype. The genes are TRBV3-1 and TRBJ2-4; 8 bases align to TRBD2. The CDR3 covers 17 residues. Germline V gene data show CDR1 as LGHDT and CDR2 as YNNKEL (reference sequence). After removal of 0 bases from V and 1 base from J, the junction contained 5 bases not matched to a gene. The CDR3 is CASSQDREGSAKNIQYF. The CDR3 bases are TGTGCCAGCAGCCAAGATCGGGAGGGTTCGGCCAAAAACATTCAGTACTTC.

This clonotype was detected many times. The V gene is TRBV9, the J gene TRBJ2-3; tentatively, D is TRBD2 (6 bases). Germline V gives CDR1 SGDLS, CDR2 YYNGEE. Trimming left V 5 bases short and J 1 base short, with 8 bases between. CDR3 size: 13 residues. The CDR3 reads CASRGEGTDTQYF. CDR3 nucleotide sequence: TGTGCCAGCAGGGGGGAGGGCACAGATACGCAGTATTTT.

J is TRBJ1-4 and V is TRBV5-1, with 9 bases lining up with TRBD1. This CDR3 is built from 16 residues. With 2 bases clipped from V and 1 base from J, the junction kept 3 bases outside the gene matches. Germline values: CDR1 SGHRS, CDR2 YFSETQ. The CDR3 loop reads CASSLQGAVTNEKLFF. In DNA, the CDR3 is TGCGCCAGCAGCTTACAGGGGGCAGTAACTAATGAAAAACTGTTTTTT.

This chain joins TRBV7-6 and TRBJ2-3; 13 bases align to TRBD2. V trimming: 2 bases; J trimming: 0 bases; junction bases outside the gene matches: 11. CDR1 and CDR2 from the germline V gene are SGHVS and FNYEAQ. This CDR3 has 20 residues. CDR3 nucleotides: TGTGCCAGCAGCTTATTTTCTAGGACTAGCGGGGGACCTAGCACAGATACGCAGTATTTT. It codes for CASSLFSRTSGGPSTDTQYF.